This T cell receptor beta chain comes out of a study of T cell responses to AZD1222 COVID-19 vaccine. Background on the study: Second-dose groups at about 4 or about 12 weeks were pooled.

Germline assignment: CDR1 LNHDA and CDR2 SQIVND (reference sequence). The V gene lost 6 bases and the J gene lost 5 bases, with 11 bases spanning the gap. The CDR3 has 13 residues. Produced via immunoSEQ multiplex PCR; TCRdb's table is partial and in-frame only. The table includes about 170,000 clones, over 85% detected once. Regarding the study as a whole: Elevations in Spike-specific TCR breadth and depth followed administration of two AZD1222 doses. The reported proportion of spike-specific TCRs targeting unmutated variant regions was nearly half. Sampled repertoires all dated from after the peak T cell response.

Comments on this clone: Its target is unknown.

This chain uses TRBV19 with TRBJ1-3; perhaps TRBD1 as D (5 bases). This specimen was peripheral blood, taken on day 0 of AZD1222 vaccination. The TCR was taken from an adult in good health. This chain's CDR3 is CASRGVGRNTIYF. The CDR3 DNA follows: TGTGCCAGTAGGGGGGTCGGTAGAAACACCATATATTTT.